These 6 T cell receptor beta chains originate from one sample sequenced in a study of blood T cells in healthy people across ages. PCR was performed a second time for 7 to 11 cycles using a sample-barcoded 5' primer and a J-beta primer mix. Each CDR3 protein is one row after TCRdb ran MiXCR on the 5' RACE reads. The table records about 1.8 million distinct CDR3 sequences, less than 50% of them present only once. Source material: blood. Receptor source: a woman in her thirties or forties in good health.

The chain uses TRBV18 and TRBJ2-5; D remains ambiguous. V lost 6 bases and J 5 bases, leaving 16 bases between the germline ends. The CDR3 loop spans 14 amino acids. CDR1 KGHSH and CDR2 LQKENI come from the germline V gene. The CDR3 nucleotides read TGTGCCAGCTCCCACGACCTTGTCGGGGAGACCCAGTACTTC. Its protein product is CASSHDLVGETQYF.

A few counts support this clonotype. The chain is built from TRBV7-9 and TRBJ2-1, with D uncertain. V was cut by 8 bases and J by 8 bases, with 22 bases left in between. The V gene's germline CDR1 is SEHNR and CDR2 FQNEAQ (reference sequence). The CDR3 has 15 residues. CDR3 in amino acids: CASVRVLTPGDEQFF. DNA for the CDR3: TGTGCCAGCGTTCGGGTCCTCACTCCGGGCGATGAGCAGTTCTTC.

This clonotype has a handful of counts. The chain employs TRBV29-1 and TRBJ2-7; perhaps TRBD1 as D (6 bases). The CDR3 is 12 amino acids. Germline V gives CDR1 SQVTM, CDR2 ANQGSEA. Trimming cost V 4 bases and J 6 bases, with 13 bases left between them. The CDR3 reads CSVGRGRLEQYF. CDR3 in DNA: TGCAGCGTTGGCAGGGGTCGTCTCGAGCAGTACTTC.

As to this clonotype: One end of the junction fails to match germline, which may point to a read error. The rearrangement joins TRBV7-7 to TRBJ2-1; D tentatively reads TRBD1 or TRBD2 (5 bases each). Germline CDR1 SSHAT, CDR2 FNYEAQ (reference sequence). The CDR3 sequence is 17 residues long. The CDR3 sequence: CASSLLQGSVGGNEQFF. The CDR3 nucleotides read TGTGCTAGCAGCTTACTCCAAGGGAGCGTTGGGGGCAATGAGCAGTTCTTC.

The V gene is TRBV6-5, the J gene TRBJ1-1; tentative D call: TRBD1 (6 bases). Per germline, CDR1 MNHEY and CDR2 SVGAGI. Trimming shortened V by 8 bases and J by 8 bases, and 24 bases separated the two germline ends. The CDR3 contains 15 residues. In nucleotides, the CDR3 is TGTGCCAGCTCTAATCCTAGGGGGGGTCGGGGGGAAGCTTTCTTT. Its protein product is CASSNPRGGRGEAFF.

The chain is built from TRBV6-5 and TRBJ2-1; D tentatively reads TRBD1 or TRBD2 (6 bases each). The CDR3 loop spans 18 amino acids. V gave up 0 bases and J gave up 4 bases, with 19 bases separating them. Germline assignment: CDR1 MNHEY and CDR2 SVGAGI. CDR3 loop: CASSYSGQGVRGYNEQFF. CDR3 in DNA: TGTGCCAGCAGTTACTCGGGACAAGGAGTTCGGGGGTACAATGAGCAGTTCTTC.